The clone carrying this TCR beta chain was counted ten times or more. Its antigen is not identified. The authors made cDNA by 5'RACE with 10-nucleotide random UMIs. TCRdb used MiXCR to reprocess the 5' RACE reads, holding one entry per CDR3 protein. The sample lists about 58,000 distinct CDR3 sequences; around 3.4% were seen once. This sample stems from a study of neurological immune-mediated disorders. Overall study findings and caveats: Because no CDR3 amino acid sequences were shared across subjects by expanded clones, private repertoires were suggested in all groups.

V lost 6 bases and J 6 bases, leaving 21 bases between the germline ends. Germline V gives CDR1 ENHRY, CDR2 SYGVKD. The CDR3 is 16 amino acids. The chain carries TRBV10-3 and TRBJ2-1; D is ambiguous. This clonotype originated in a woman in her fifties or sixties with multiple sclerosis. The sample taken for sequencing was PBMCs. CDR3 DNA: TGTGCCATCAGCCTCCGGGCCATCCTTTGGGGCAATGAGCAGTTCTTC. It codes for CAISLRAILWGNEQFF.